The 28 T cell receptor beta chains listed next were all sequenced from one sample in a study of cytomegalovirus exposure and HLA in healthy donors. PCR involved 60 Vbeta and 13 Jbeta primers. Sequenced by immunoSEQ multiplex PCR; TCRdb stores in-frame clones only, minus some. Among about 130,000 clones listed, 70% to 80% were seen once. The material sequenced was PBMCs. These TCRs come from a man aged 35 to 55 in good health and CMV-seropositive.

CDR3 in amino acids: CASSSRVEQFF. In nucleotides, the CDR3 is TGTGCCAGCAGTTCCCGTGTTGAGCAGTTCTTC. The V call is TRBV7-9, the J call TRBJ2-1; D remains ambiguous. The CDR3 spans 11 residues. The germline V gene has CDR1 SEHNR and CDR2 FQNEAQ (reference sequence). Trimming shortened V by 6 bases and J by 9 bases, and 9 bases separated the two germline ends.

This chain uses TRBV10-2 with TRBJ1-4, with D possibly being TRBD1 (6 bases). Trimming shortened V by 3 bases and J by 7 bases, and 15 bases separated the two germline ends. The CDR3 extends over 15 amino acids. Germline V CDR1 and CDR2: WSHSY, SAAADI. This CDR3 reads CASSEDGQSTEKLFF. Here the CDR3 DNA reads TGCGCCAGCAGTGAAGACGGACAGTCAACTGAAAAACTGTTTTTT.

This clone was seen only a few times. V is TRBV5-4 and J is TRBJ1-5; 10 bases match TRBD1. CDR1 and CDR2 from the germline V gene are SGHNT and YYREEE (reference sequence). Trimming at V came to 0 bases and at J to 7 bases, leaving 7 bases not matched to a gene. CDR3 size: 16 residues. The CDR3 DNA follows: TGTGCCAGCAGCTTGGGGGGGACAGGGGTAGGACAGCCCCAGCATTTT. The encoded protein is CASSLGGTGVGQPQHF. Variable domain in full (rest from reference TRBV5-4 and TRBJ1-5): ETGVTQSPTHLIKTRGQQVTLRCSSQSGHNTVSWYQQALGQGPQFIFQYYREEENGRGNFPPRFSGLQFPNYSSELNVNALELDDSALYLCASSLGGTGVGQPQHFGDGTRLSIL.

This clone came up a few times. The genes are TRBV5-6 and TRBJ1-3, with no clear D. V was clipped by 3 bases and J by 2 bases, with 9 bases between them. This CDR3 is built from 14 residues. Germline-derived CDR1 and CDR2 are SGHDT and YYEEEE. This chain's CDR3 is CASSSRTAGNTIYF. The CDR3 DNA reads as TGTGCCAGCAGCTCCCGGACTGCTGGAAACACCATATATTTT.

The gene calls are TRBV7-9 and TRBJ1-1; 7 nucleotides agree with TRBD1. The CDR3 is 14 residues long. V was pared by 5 bases and J by 11 bases, with 14 bases of the junction left unmatched. From germline, CDR1 is SEHNR and CDR2 FQNEAQ (reference sequence). Here the CDR3 reads CASSNRGGRQSAFF. The CDR3 DNA follows: TGTGCCAGCAGCAACAGGGGTGGCAGGCAGAGTGCTTTCTTT.

The chain couples TRBV7-8 to TRBJ1-2; D might be TRBD1 (6 bases). This CDR3 is 13 amino acids long. Germline lookup yields CDR1 SGHVS and CDR2 FQNEAQ. V lost 5 bases and J 6 bases, leaving 13 bases between the germline ends. CDR3 loop: CASSEFRQDGYTF. DNA of the CDR3: TGTGCCAGCAGCGAATTCCGACAGGATGGCTACACCTTC.

With regard to this clone: This same CDR3 is encoded by further DNA sequences in the sample. The chain couples TRBV19 to TRBJ1-1; TRBD1 is a possible D gene (5 bases). The V and J ends lost 4 bases and 1 base respectively, with 7 bases between them. The CDR3 runs to 13 residues. Germline CDR1 LNHDA, CDR2 SQIVND (reference sequence). CDR3 coding DNA: TGTGCCAGTAGTACCCAGGGGAACACTGAAGCTTTCTTT. Translation: CASSTQGNTEAFF.

The chain is built from TRBV15 and TRBJ1-4; D is possibly TRBD1 (5 bases). CDR3 length equals 16 residues. The germline CDR1 and CDR2 sequences are LNHNV and YYDKDF (reference sequence). Deletions cut 0 bases from V and 6 bases from J, with 14 bases between. CDR3 amino acids: CATSREMGQGHEKLFF. CDR3 nucleotide sequence: TGTGCCACCAGCAGAGAAATGGGGCAGGGCCATGAAAAACTGTTTTTT.

The rearrangement links TRBV5-1 to TRBJ1-1, with 7 bases lining up with TRBD1. Germline-derived CDR1 and CDR2 are SGHRS and YFSETQ. J lost 3 bases, V lost 0 bases, and 5 bases had no gene match. The CDR3 extends over 15 amino acids. CDR3 DNA: TGCGCCAGCAGCTTGGTAGCAGGGGGTGACACTGAAGCTTTCTTT. It yields the protein CASSLVAGGDTEAFF.

V is TRBV5-1 and J is TRBJ2-7; 7 bases fit TRBD1. V trimming: 0 bases; J trimming: 3 bases; junction bases outside the gene matches: 6. The CDR3 is made up of 15 amino acids. Germline CDR1 SGHRS, CDR2 YFSETQ. The CDR3 sequence is CASSLGPTGNYEQYF. The CDR3 region has the DNA TGCGCCAGCAGCTTGGGGCCGACAGGGAACTACGAGCAGTACTTC.

The CDR3 here is CASSQIGQGNYGYTF. CDR3 bases: TGTGCCAGCAGCCAGATTGGACAGGGCAACTATGGCTACACCTTC. The chain couples TRBV5-6 to TRBJ1-2; the match to TRBD1 covers 8 bases. The CDR3 consists of 15 residues. The J segment lost 2 bases and the V segment lost 4 bases, leaving 7 bases of the junction unmatched. The germline V gene encodes CDR1 SGHDT and CDR2 YYEEEE.

V usage is TRBV7-9 and J usage is TRBJ1-6; 8 bases line up with TRBD1. Germline assignment: CDR1 SEHNR and CDR2 FQNEAQ (reference sequence). V lost 5 bases and J lost 6; bases outside the gene matches: 9. The CDR3 is 16 amino acids. The CDR3 loop is CASSDGQGVVNSPLHF. The CDR3 DNA reads TGTGCCAGCAGCGATGGACAGGGTGTAGTTAATTCACCCCTCCACTTT.

The chain joins TRBV5-1 to TRBJ2-2; 7 bases are shared with TRBD2. V was pared by 2 bases and J by 5 bases, with 15 bases of the junction left unmatched. This CDR3 is built from 18 residues. CDR1 SGHRS and CDR2 YFSETQ come from the germline V gene. The CDR3 region has the DNA TGCGCCAGCAGCTTACAACCCCGGGGGAGGGCCTATACCGGGGAGCTGTTTTTT. It codes for CASSLQPRGRAYTGELFF.

This clone was detected only a few times. This rearrangement joins TRBV28 to TRBJ2-2; D perhaps matches TRBD1 (5 bases). CDR1 is MDHEN and CDR2 is SYDVKM in the germline V gene. The CDR3 sequence is 14 residues long. Trimming cost V 3 bases and J 7 bases, with 12 bases left between them. The CDR3 region has the DNA TGTGCCAGCAGTTTGGGCTTTAGGGGCGGGGAGCTGTTTTTT. Protein sequence: CASSLGFRGGELFF.

This clone appeared once. The rearrangement links TRBV19 to TRBJ2-1; D possibly corresponds to TRBD2 (6 bases). V was pared by 5 bases and J by 0 bases, with 11 bases between. The CDR3 runs 15 residues. The germline CDR1 and CDR2 sequences are LNHDA and SQIVND (reference sequence). The CDR3 here is CASSFRLDSYNEQFF. CDR3 nucleotide sequence: TGTGCCAGTAGTTTCCGACTAGACTCCTACAATGAGCAGTTCTTC. Drawing the rest from reference TRBV19 and TRBJ2-1, the complete variable domain is DGGITQSPKYLFRKEGQNVTLSCEQNLNHDAMYWYRQDPGQGLRLIYYSQIVNDFQKGDIAEGYSVSREKKESFPLTVTSAQKNPTAFYLCASSFRLDSYNEQFFGPGTRLTVL.

The V and J genes are TRBV6-1 and TRBJ2-4; TRBD2 aligns across 9 bases. Trimming took 5 bases from V and 7 from J; bases not matched to a gene: 9. The CDR3 has 15 residues. Germline CDR1 is MNHNS and CDR2 is SASEGT. The chain's CDR3 is CASSLRQAGGNIQYF. The CDR3 nucleotides are TGTGCCAGCAGTCTTCGACAGGCGGGGGGGAACATTCAGTACTTC.

This sequence joins TRBV6-5 and TRBJ2-1; the D is unclear. The V gene lost 1 base and the J gene lost 8 bases, with 3 bases spanning the gap. The CDR3 totals 11 residues. CDR1 is MNHEY and CDR2 is SVGAGI in the germline V gene. The CDR3 sequence: CASSYFDEQFF. CDR3 sequence (DNA): TGTGCCAGCAGTTACTTCGATGAGCAGTTCTTC.

This clone was found once. The genes are TRBV10-3 and TRBJ1-5; D perhaps matches TRBD1 (6 bases). The CDR3 sequence is 15 residues long. Per germline, CDR1 ENHRY and CDR2 SYGVKD. V shed 5 bases and J shed 0 bases, with 11 bases lying between them. CDR3 coding DNA: TGTGCCATCAGTTCGACAGGATTTAGCAATCAGCCCCAGCATTTT. It translates to CAISSTGFSNQPQHF.

The CDR3 DNA follows: TGTGCCAGCAGCGTACTACTACCTAGCACAGATACGCAGTATTTT. This encodes CASSVLLPSTDTQYF. V and J are TRBV9 and TRBJ2-3; D ambiguous. The CDR3 is 15 residues long. The germline CDR1 and CDR2 sequences are SGDLS and YYNGEE. V shed 1 base and J shed 0 bases, with 9 bases lying between them.

This rearrangement joins TRBV7-9 to TRBJ2-7, with D hard to call. The CDR3 is 12 residues long. CDR1 SEHNR and CDR2 FQNEAQ come from the germline V gene (reference sequence). The V end was cut by 5 bases, the J end by 8 bases, with 13 bases between. CDR3 DNA sequence: TGTGCCAGCAGCGGAACGCGGCGACAGCAGTACTTC. This gives the protein CASSGTRRQQYF.

V gene TRBV19 combines with J gene TRBJ2-2, with D perhaps TRBD2 (7 bases). Per the germline V gene, CDR1 is LNHDA and CDR2 is SQIVND (reference sequence). Trimming removed 5 bases from V and 6 bases from J, with 16 bases in between. The CDR3 contains 15 residues. This CDR3 is CASSPSRGGPGELFF. CDR3 in DNA: TGTGCCAGTAGTCCGAGCCGCGGGGGCCCCGGGGAGCTGTTTTTT.

The chain combines TRBV11-1 with TRBJ2-1, with 10 bases aligning to TRBD1. The germline V gene has CDR1 SGHAT and CDR2 FQDESV (reference sequence). This CDR3 is 13 amino acids long. Unmatched junction bases numbered 6, after V lost 4 bases and J lost 12 bases. The DNA for the CDR3 is TGTGCCAGCAGCTCGGGACAGGGGATTCGGCAGTTCTTC. This codes for CASSSGQGIRQFF.

The chain carries TRBV29-1 and TRBJ2-3, with 8 positions matching TRBD1. With 5 bases clipped from V and 2 bases from J, the junction kept 12 bases outside the gene matches. Looked up from germline, CDR1 is SQVTM and CDR2 is ANQGSEA. The CDR3 covers 16 residues. The chain's CDR3 is CSVQRVDRANTDTQYF. CDR3 DNA sequence: TGCAGCGTTCAACGGGTGGACAGGGCGAACACAGATACGCAGTATTTT.

The chain uses TRBV6-6 and TRBJ1-3; D unresolved. Germline CDR1 and CDR2: MNHNY and SVGAGI (reference sequence). V lost 0 bases and J 7 bases, leaving 13 bases between the germline ends. The CDR3 is made up of 15 amino acids. The CDR3 DNA reads TGTGCCAGCAGTTACTCGATTTCCGGGTGGAACACCATATATTTT. This sequence encodes CASSYSISGWNTIYF.

V is TRBV7-9 and J is TRBJ1-4; weak D call: TRBD1 (5 bases). CDR1 is SEHNR, CDR2 FQNEAQ, per germline (reference sequence). V gave up 5 bases and J gave up 10 bases, with 17 bases separating them. The CDR3 covers 14 residues. CDR3 bases: TGTGCCAGCAGCCCGACAGTGAAGTGGGGAAAACTGTTTTTT. As protein: CASSPTVKWGKLFF.

This chain joins TRBV18 and TRBJ1-4; D uncertain. The CDR3 consists of 15 residues. Germline CDR1 KGHSH, CDR2 LQKENI. V lost 1 base and J 7 bases, leaving 13 bases between the germline ends. CDR3 amino acids: CASSPQADRGEKLFF. The CDR3 bases are TGTGCCAGCTCACCACAGGCTGACCGAGGTGAAAAACTGTTTTTT.

J is TRBJ1-1 and V is TRBV5-1, with D uncertain. Looked up from germline, CDR1 is SGHRS and CDR2 is YFSETQ. This CDR3 has 14 amino acids. Trimming stripped 4 bases from V and 1 base from J, with 11 bases between. The chain's CDR3 is CASSPSFSNTEAFF. The CDR3 DNA reads as TGCGCCAGCAGCCCGTCCTTTTCGAACACTGAAGCTTTCTTT.

The CDR3 reads CASSPSQRADNEQFF. CDR3 nucleotides: TGTGCCAGCAGCCCATCACAGCGGGCCGACAATGAGCAGTTCTTC. This rearrangement joins TRBV11-2 to TRBJ2-1; tentative D call: TRBD2 (6 bases). Trimming took 5 bases from V and 5 from J, leaving 16 bases between them. Per the germline V gene, CDR1 is SGHAT and CDR2 is FQNNGV. The CDR3 contains 15 residues.